The 14 T cell receptor beta chains reported below all come from one sample, sequenced in a study of identical twins (dated by TCRdb to between 2015 and 2016). Libraries were built with 5' RACE. Reads for this sample came from an Illumina HiSeq 2000. The public reads were reanalyzed by TCRdb: fastp trimming at Q25, MiXCR alignment, in-frame beta chains only. Rows merge per CDR3 protein into single entries with the most common DNA and genes. The sample table holds roughly 1.6 million distinct CDR3 sequences, of which roughly a third were seen once. The top ten hold about 0.27% of the sample. The sample consisted of cord blood. These receptors were taken from a newborn girl in good health.

This clonotype was seen ten or more times. The DNA of the CDR3 is TGCAGTGCCCTCACAGGGCTCGAGCAGTACTTC. Translation: CSALTGLEQYF. V usage is TRBV20-1 and J usage is TRBJ2-7, with a possible D match to TRBD1 (6 bases). V gave up 6 bases and J gave up 6 bases, with 12 bases separating them. The CDR3 is 11 residues long. Looked up from germline, CDR1 is DFQATT and CDR2 is SNEGSKA (reference sequence).

There are a few counts of this clonotype. The gene calls are TRBV5-4 and TRBJ2-1, with 7 bases fitting TRBD2. After removal of 5 bases from V and 3 bases from J, the junction contained 8 bases not matched to a gene. The CDR3 loop spans 15 amino acids. Germline CDR1 reads SGHNT; CDR2 reads YYREEE (reference sequence). In DNA form, the CDR3 reads TGTGCCAGCAGTCCCGGGGGGTCGAACTACAATGAGCAGTTCTTC. It encodes CASSPGGSNYNEQFF.

As to this clonotype: A clone one base away is much larger, so this may be a read error. This chain joins TRBV12-3 or TRBV12-4 and TRBJ2-7; 8 bases are shared with TRBD1. J was trimmed by 3 bases and V by 1 base; bases with no gene match: 11. This CDR3 is built from 17 residues. Here the CDR3 reads CASSLGRAGQAFYEQYF. The CDR3 DNA is TGTGCCAGCAGTTTAGGTAGGGCGGGACAGGCCTTCTACGAGCAGTACTTC.

The chain employs TRBV7-9 and TRBJ2-1, with a tentative D call TRBD2 (5 bases). V lost 3 bases and J lost 6, with 15 bases in between. Germline V CDR1 and CDR2: SEHNR, FQNEAQ (reference sequence). The CDR3 runs 15 residues. In DNA, the CDR3 is TGTGCCAGCAGCTTCCGGCTAGCCGTGGGCAATGAGCAGTTCTTC. Protein: CASSFRLAVGNEQFF.

V gene TRBV20-1 combines with J gene TRBJ2-4; tentatively, D is TRBD1 (6 bases). The J call may be mistaken, given a closer DNA end match to TRBJ2-7. Germline CDR1 and CDR2: DFQATT and SNEGSKA (reference sequence). The CDR3 is 14 amino acids. The CDR3 loop reads CSAPGRTVSYEQYF. DNA of the CDR3: TGCAGTGCTCCTGGTCGGACAGTTTCGTACGAGCAGTACTTC.

This clonotype was seen a handful of times. This chain links TRBV7-9 with TRBJ1-2, with D maybe TRBD1 (5 bases). Germline values: CDR1 SEHNR, CDR2 FQNEAQ (reference sequence). This CDR3 region has 14 residues. Trimming left V 4 bases short and J 4 bases short, with 13 bases between. CDR3: CASSSGHLVYGYTF. Here the CDR3 DNA reads TGTGCCAGCAGCTCGGGGCATCTAGTCTATGGCTACACCTTC. Based on the CDR3 plus reference TRBV7-9 and TRBJ1-2, the full variable domain is DTGVSQNPRHKITKRGQNVTFRCDPISEHNRLYWYRQTLGQGPEFLTYFQNEAQLEKSRLLSDRFSAERPKGSFSTLEIQRTEQGDSAMYLCASSSGHLVYGYTFGSGTRLTVV.

This clonotype turned up a few times. The chain has TRBV11-2 and TRBJ2-5, with a tentative D call TRBD1 (5 bases). V was pared by 2 bases and J by 4 bases, with 11 bases between. The germline gives CDR1 SGHAT, CDR2 FQNNGV. The CDR3 spans 14 residues. CDR3 sequence (DNA): TGTGCCAGCAGCTTACAGGGCTGGGGAGAGACCCAGTACTTC. Encoded protein: CASSLQGWGETQYF. Combining the CDR3 with reference TRBV11-2 and TRBJ2-5 gives the whole variable domain EAGVAQSPRYKIIEKRQSVAFWCNPISGHATLYWYQQILGQGPKLLIQFQNNGVVDDSQLPKDRFSAERLKGVDSTLKIQPAKLEDSAVYLCASSLQGWGETQYFGPGTRLLVL.

The chain uses TRBV20-1 and TRBJ2-1, with D perhaps TRBD1 (6 bases). Germline lookup yields CDR1 DFQATT and CDR2 SNEGSKA (reference sequence). CDR3 length: 13 residues. Trimming cost V 5 bases and J 5 bases, with 13 bases left between them. DNA of the CDR3: TGCAGTGCTGGAAGGACAGCCAACAATGAGCAGTTCTTC. Translating it yields CSAGRTANNEQFF.

With regard to this clonotype: An end of the junction does not agree with germline; a read error may underlie this. The V and J genes are TRBV25-1 and TRBJ2-3; D remains ambiguous. Germline CDR1 is MGHDK and CDR2 is SYGVNS. CDR3 size: 16 residues. CDR3 loop: CASSESPSSDTDTQYF. CDR3 in DNA: TGTGCGAGCAGTGAATCCCCTAGTTCTGACACAGATACGCAGTATTTT.

This clonotype has only a few counts. CDR3 sequence: CASSQGGGSNTGELFF. The CDR3, as DNA: TGTGCCAGCAGCCAAGGGGGCGGATCGAACACCGGGGAGCTGTTTTTT. This chain uses TRBV4-2 with TRBJ2-2, with D possibly TRBD1 on 5 matching bases. V dropped 1 base and J dropped 0 bases, with 9 bases sitting between them. The CDR3 spans 16 residues. Germline CDR1 LGHNA, CDR2 YNFKEQ.

V is TRBV5-5 and J is TRBJ1-1; D is undetermined. The CDR3 extends over 12 amino acids. The germline V gene has CDR1 SGHKS and CDR2 YYEKEE (reference sequence). The V gene lost 2 bases and the J gene lost 4 bases, with 6 bases spanning the gap. The CDR3 region is CASSLLFTEAFF. In DNA, the CDR3 is TGTGCCAGCAGCTTATTATTCACTGAAGCTTTCTTT.

The chain combines TRBV3-1 with TRBJ1-4; D ambiguous. CDR3 length: 12 amino acids. Looked up from germline, CDR1 is LGHDT and CDR2 is YNNKEL (reference sequence). V lost 7 bases to trimming and J lost 7 bases, with 10 bases between them. DNA of the CDR3: TGTGCCAGCATGTCTACGGCTGAAAAACTGTTTTTT. Protein sequence: CASMSTAEKLFF. Drawing the rest from reference TRBV3-1 and TRBJ1-4, the complete variable domain is DTAVSQTPKYLVTQMGNDKSIKCEQNLGHDTMYWYKQDSKKFLKIMFSYNNKELIINETVPNRFSPKSPDKAHLNLHINSLELGDSAVYFCASMSTAEKLFFGSGTQLSVL.

V is TRBV7-2 and J is TRBJ2-7; TRBD1 is a possible D gene (5 bases). CDR1 and CDR2 from the germline V gene are SGHTA and FQGNSA. The CDR3 spans 15 residues. Trimming pared 3 bases from V and 4 bases from J, leaving 16 bases between. The CDR3 loop is CASSLIQGNLYEQYF. In DNA, the CDR3 is TGTGCCAGCAGCTTGATTCAGGGAAATCTATACGAGCAGTACTTC.

This clonotype showed up many times. The chain joins TRBV20-1 to TRBJ2-7; D is ambiguous. V lost 0 bases to trimming and J lost 3 bases, with 9 bases between them. From germline, CDR1 is DFQATT and CDR2 SNEGSKA (reference sequence). CDR3 length: 13 amino acids. The CDR3: CSARDQRNYEQYF. CDR3 sequence (DNA): TGCAGTGCTAGAGATCAGAGGAACTACGAGCAGTACTTC.